Described below is a single T cell receptor (beta chain) sequence and its context. The record originates from a study of blood T cell repertoires in COVID-19. About the study: The United States, Italy and Spain supplied acute and convalescent COVID-19 samples.

Profiled with immunoSEQ multiplex PCR; TCRdb holds only in-frame clones, not every one. Counted here are around 100,000 clones, around four fifths occurring once; the ten biggest clones make up roughly 7.9%. This clonotype was sampled from a man in his 70s with acute or convalescent COVID-19. Sample: peripheral blood.

As DNA, the CDR3 is TGTGCCAGCAGTGTGCGGCCCTCAGGGGACACCGGGGAGCTGTTTTTT. Translating gives CASSVRPSGDTGELFF. This chain uses TRBV6-1 with TRBJ2-2; perhaps TRBD1 as D (6 bases). Germline assignment: CDR1 MNHNS and CDR2 SASEGT. The V end was cut by 4 bases, the J end by 3 bases, with 15 bases between. The CDR3 is made up of 16 amino acids.